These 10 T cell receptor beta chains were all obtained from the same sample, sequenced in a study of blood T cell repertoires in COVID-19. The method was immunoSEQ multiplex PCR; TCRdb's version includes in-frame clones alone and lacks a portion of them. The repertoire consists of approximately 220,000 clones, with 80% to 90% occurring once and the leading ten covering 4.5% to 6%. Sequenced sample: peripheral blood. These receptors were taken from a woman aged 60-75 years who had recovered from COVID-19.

The CDR3 here is CAISKGQGNEKLFF. DNA of the CDR3: TGTGCCATCAGTAAGGGACAGGGGAATGAAAAACTGTTTTTT. The chain links TRBV10-3 to TRBJ1-4; 10 bases fit TRBD1. The CDR3 runs 14 residues. V trimming: 5 bases; J trimming: 5 bases; junction bases outside the gene matches: 2. Germline V gene sequence: CDR1 ENHRY, CDR2 SYGVKD.

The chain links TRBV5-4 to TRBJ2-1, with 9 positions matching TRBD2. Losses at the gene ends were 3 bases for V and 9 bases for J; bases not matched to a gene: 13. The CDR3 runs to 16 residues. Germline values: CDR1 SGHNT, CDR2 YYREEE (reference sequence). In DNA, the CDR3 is TGTGCCAGCAGCTCAGAGGCGAATAGCGGGGGTAGTGAGCAGTTCTTC. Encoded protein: CASSSEANSGGSEQFF.

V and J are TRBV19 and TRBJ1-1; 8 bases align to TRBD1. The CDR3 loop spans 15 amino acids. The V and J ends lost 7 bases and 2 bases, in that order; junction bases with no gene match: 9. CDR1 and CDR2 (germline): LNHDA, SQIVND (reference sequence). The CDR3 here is CASTRADRDNTEAFF. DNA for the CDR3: TGTGCCAGTACTCGGGCGGACAGGGATAACACTGAAGCTTTCTTT.

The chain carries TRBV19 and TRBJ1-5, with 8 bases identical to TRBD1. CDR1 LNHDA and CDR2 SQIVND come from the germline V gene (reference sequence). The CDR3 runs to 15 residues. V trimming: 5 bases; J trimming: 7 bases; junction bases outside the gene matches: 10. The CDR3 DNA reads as TGTGCCAGTAGTCCCTACGGACAGGGTGCCCAGCCCCAGCATTTT. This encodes CASSPYGQGAQPQHF.

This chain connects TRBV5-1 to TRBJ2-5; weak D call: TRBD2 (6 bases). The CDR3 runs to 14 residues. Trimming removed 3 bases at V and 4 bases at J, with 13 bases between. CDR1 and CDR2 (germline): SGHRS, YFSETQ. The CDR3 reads CASSSLGGGETQYF. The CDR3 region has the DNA TGCGCCAGCAGCTCCTTGGGGGGTGGAGAGACCCAGTACTTC.

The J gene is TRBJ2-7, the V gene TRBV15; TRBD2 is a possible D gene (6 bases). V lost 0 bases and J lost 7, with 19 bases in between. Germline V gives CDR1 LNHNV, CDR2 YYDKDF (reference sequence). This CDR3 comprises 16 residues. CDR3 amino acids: CATSRDWGLSGREQYF. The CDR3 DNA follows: TGTGCCACCAGCAGAGATTGGGGCCTGTCGGGGAGGGAGCAGTACTTC.

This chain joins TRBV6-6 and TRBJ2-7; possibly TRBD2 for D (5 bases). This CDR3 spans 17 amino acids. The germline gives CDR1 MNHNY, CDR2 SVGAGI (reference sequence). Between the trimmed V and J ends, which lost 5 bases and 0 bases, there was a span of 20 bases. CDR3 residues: CASSQYAPGDGSYEQYF. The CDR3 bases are TGTGCCAGCAGTCAATACGCCCCCGGGGATGGCTCCTACGAGCAGTACTTC.

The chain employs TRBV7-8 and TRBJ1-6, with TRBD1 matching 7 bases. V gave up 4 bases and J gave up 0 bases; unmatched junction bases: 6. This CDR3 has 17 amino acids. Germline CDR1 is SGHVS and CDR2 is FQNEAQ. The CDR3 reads CASSSDRIGSYNSPLHF. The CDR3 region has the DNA TGTGCCAGCAGCTCGGACAGGATCGGCTCCTATAATTCACCCCTCCACTTT.

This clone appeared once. The CDR3 reads CAISEALTSGGDDTQYF. DNA for the CDR3: TGTGCCATCAGTGAGGCCCTGACTAGCGGGGGGGACGATACGCAGTATTTT. The chain has TRBV10-3 and TRBJ2-3; TRBD2 matches at 14 bases. This CDR3 is 17 amino acids long. V lost 2 bases to trimming and J lost 6 bases; unmatched junction nucleotides: 7. CDR1 ENHRY and CDR2 SYGVKD come from the germline V gene.

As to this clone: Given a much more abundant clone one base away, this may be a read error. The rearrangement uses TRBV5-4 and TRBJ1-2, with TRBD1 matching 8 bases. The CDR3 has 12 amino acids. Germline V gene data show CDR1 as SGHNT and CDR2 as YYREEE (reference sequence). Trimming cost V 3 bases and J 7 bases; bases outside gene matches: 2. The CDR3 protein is CASSSGQGGYTF. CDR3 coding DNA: TGTGCCAGCAGCTCCGGACAGGGTGGCTACACCTTC.